A selection of T cell receptor beta chains follows, all from one sample in a study of cytomegalovirus exposure and HLA in healthy donors. Clones were read by immunoSEQ multiplex PCR, and TCRdb kept only the in-frame ones, dropping some. The repertoire holds roughly 100,000 clones, with 77% as singletons. The material sequenced was PBMCs. These receptors all stem from a male donor in good health and CMV-seropositive. Both conserved end residues are part of each CDR3. D genes are given only for firm matches. Only part of the rows carry a size: once, few, many, or a class if the clone is expanded.

CASSLRGVLRELFF | TGTGCCAGCAGCTTACGGGGAGTACTGCGGGAGCTGTTTTTT | TRBJ2-2 | . | 14 | TRBV7-8 | .
CASSLGPQSDEQYF | TGCGCCAGCAGCTTGGGGCCCCAATCCGACGAGCAGTACTTC | TRBJ2-7 | . | 14 | TRBV5-1 | .
CASSDLGLGSIDEQYF | TGTGCCAGCAGCGACCTCGGACTAGGAAGTATCGACGAGCAGTACTTC | TRBJ2-7 | TRBD2 | 16 | TRBV7-9 | .
CASSARGTDTQYF | TGTGCCAGCAGCGCCCGGGGCACAGATACGCAGTATTTT | TRBJ2-3 | . | 13 | TRBV5-4 | .
CASSITQAAGQPQHF | TGTGCCAGTAGTATCACCCAGGCTGCGGGGCAGCCCCAGCATTTT | TRBJ1-5 | . | 15 | TRBV19 | .
CASSPTTGHKETQYF | TGTGCCAGCTCGCCCACGACAGGGCATAAAGAGACCCAGTACTTC | TRBJ2-5 | TRBD1 | 15 | TRBV18 | few
CASSLFSGTSSYNEQFF | TGTGCCAGCAGCCTATTTAGCGGGACAAGCTCCTACAATGAGCAGTTCTTC | TRBJ2-1 | TRBD2 | 17 | TRBV11-3 | .
CASRRGRTDTQYF | TGTGCCAGTCGCCGCGGTCGCACAGATACGCAGTATTTT | TRBJ2-3 | . | 13 | TRBV27 | few
CASSPIAGPSYNEQFF | TGTGCCAGCTCACCAATAGCGGGTCCCTCCTACAATGAGCAGTTCTTC | TRBJ2-1 | TRBD2 | 16 | TRBV18 | .
CASSRSGTGGPRQTEAFF | TGCGCCAGCAGCCGATCCGGGACAGGGGGCCCTAGACAGACTGAAGCTTTCTTT | TRBJ1-1 | TRBD1 | 18 | TRBV4-1 | .
CASSFRTGRDTEAFF | TGTGCCAGCAGTTTCCGGACGGGGAGGGACACTGAAGCTTTCTTT | TRBJ1-1 | . | 15 | TRBV6-1 | .
CASSPIAGGDTQYF | TGTGCCAGCAGCCCCATAGCGGGAGGAGATACGCAGTATTTT | TRBJ2-3 | TRBD2 | 14 | TRBV7-8 | once
CASSPSGTGGFPSPLYNEQFF | TGTGCCAGCTCACCATCAGGGACAGGGGGCTTCCCAAGCCCCTTATACAATGAGCAGTTCTTC | TRBJ2-1 | TRBD1 | 21 | TRBV18 | .
CASRRNTEAFF | TGTGCCAGCAGGAGAAACACTGAAGCTTTCTTT | TRBJ1-1 | . | 11 | TRBV6-1 | .
CASRTLSGRAQYF | TGTGCCAGCAGAACTCTTAGCGGGAGAGCGCAGTACTTC | TRBJ2-7 | TRBD2 | 13 | TRBV27 | once
CASSLLREGTEAFF | TGTGCCAGCAGCTTACTCCGGGAGGGCACTGAAGCTTTCTTT | TRBJ1-1 | . | 14 | TRBV7-9 | few
CASSSTGDYNSPLHF | TGTGCCAGTAGTTCCACAGGGGACTATAATTCACCCCTCCACTTT | TRBJ1-6 | TRBD1 | 15 | TRBV19 | .
CASETSGRSAGELFF | TGTGCCAGTGAGACTAGCGGGAGGTCCGCCGGGGAGCTGTTTTTT | TRBJ2-2 | TRBD2 | 15 | TRBV28 | .
CASSLAGGFETQYF | TGTGCCAGCAGTTTAGCGGGAGGATTTGAGACCCAGTACTTC | TRBJ2-5 | TRBD2 | 14 | TRBV9 | .
CSVVGGVGTEAFF | TGCAGCGTTGTAGGGGGGGTGGGTACTGAAGCTTTCTTT | TRBJ1-1 | . | 13 | TRBV29-1 | .
CASQRRGGATEAFF | TGTGCCAGCCAAAGGCGGGGGGGGGCCACTGAAGCTTTCTTT | TRBJ1-1 | . | 14 | TRBV6-5 | .
CASSFIRTQMNTEAFF | TGTGCCAGCAGTTTTATCAGGACACAAATGAACACTGAAGCTTTCTTT | TRBJ1-1 | . | 16 | TRBV28 | .
CASTRLAGSGNEQFF | TGTGCCAGTACCCGACTAGCGGGCTCGGGAAATGAGCAGTTCTTC | TRBJ2-1 | TRBD2 | 15 | TRBV19 | .
CASSSSSQVNQPQHF | . | TRBJ1-5 | . | 15 | TRBV27 | .
CASRGDRLAKNIQYF | TGTGCCAGCAGGGGGGACAGATTAGCCAAAAACATTCAGTACTTC | TRBJ2-4 | TRBD1 | 15 | TRBV2 | .
CAFDRGNEQFF | TGTGCCTTTGACAGGGGTAATGAGCAGTTCTTC | TRBJ2-1 | TRBD1 | 11 | TRBV30 | .
CSVIQQGVRGYTF | TGCAGCGTTATCCAACAGGGGGTAAGGGGCTACACCTTC | TRBJ1-2 | TRBD1 | 13 | TRBV29-1 | .
CASSLTGGVVGNEQFF | TGTGCCAGCAGCTTAACAGGGGGCGTAGTCGGTAATGAGCAGTTCTTC | TRBJ2-1 | TRBD1 | 16 | TRBV7-9 | few
CASSQDRQGRNYGYTF | TGTGCCAGCAGCCAAGATCGACAGGGTCGGAACTATGGCTACACCTTC | TRBJ1-2 | TRBD1 | 16 | TRBV4-2 | .
CASSPRTGVPHF | TGTGCCAGTAGTCCCAGGACAGGGGTCCCGCATTTT | TRBJ1-5 | TRBD1 | 12 | TRBV19 | once
CASSLQGTDPYEQYF | TGTGCCAGCAGCTTACAGGGGACAGACCCCTACGAGCAGTACTTC | TRBJ2-7 | TRBD1 | 15 | TRBV7-8 | .
CASSRGQLIYGYTF | TGTGCCAGTAGTAGGGGACAATTAATCTATGGCTACACCTTC | TRBJ1-2 | . | 14 | TRBV19 | .
CASSPLGAGGQETQYF | TGTGCCAGCAGCCCCCTGGGAGCGGGGGGCCAAGAGACCCAGTACTTC | TRBJ2-5 | TRBD2 | 16 | TRBV7-3 | .
CASSEYRQNYGYTF | TGTGCCAGCAGTGAATATAGACAGAACTATGGCTACACCTTC | TRBJ1-2 | . | 14 | TRBV6-1 | .
CASSSLASEGTGELFF | TGTGCCAGCAGCTCCCTAGCGTCCGAGGGTACCGGGGAGCTGTTTTTT | TRBJ2-2 | . | 16 | TRBV7-9 | few
CASSWGREGLEQFF | TGCGCCAGCAGCTGGGGGCGGGAGGGCTTGGAGCAGTTCTTC | TRBJ2-1 | TRBD2 | 14 | TRBV4-3 | once
CASSLGGGSEETQYF | TGTGCCAGCAGCTTAGGGGGGGGTAGCGAGGAGACCCAGTACTTC | TRBJ2-5 | TRBD2 | 15 | TRBV7-9 | few
CASSHLPGQGHSPLHF | TGCGCCAGCAGCCACTTACCGGGACAGGGCCATTCACCCCTCCACTTT | TRBJ1-6 | TRBD1 | 16 | TRBV4-1 | .
CASSTRDRDQPQHF | TGCGCCAGCAGCACCCGGGACAGGGATCAGCCCCAGCATTTT | TRBJ1-5 | TRBD1 | 14 | TRBV5-1 | .
CASRPGQTYYGYTF | TGTGCCAGTAGGCCGGGACAGACTTATTATGGCTACACCTTC | TRBJ1-2 | TRBD1 | 14 | TRBV19 | .
CASSQGGGQYNEQFF | TGTGCCAGCAGCCAAGGGGGAGGGCAATACAATGAGCAGTTCTTC | TRBJ2-1 | . | 15 | TRBV28 | .
CASSPLRVLPQDSQYF | TGTGCCAGTAGTCCTCTTCGGGTCCTGCCGCAGGACAGTCAGTACTTC | TRBJ2-4 | . | 16 | TRBV19 | .
CASSGQTTDTQYF | TGTGCCAGCAGTGGGCAGACCACAGATACGCAGTATTTT | TRBJ2-3 | . | 13 | TRBV5-4 | .
CASSLTGQVTYGYTF | TGCGCCAGCAGCTTAACTGGACAGGTTACCTATGGCTACACCTTC | TRBJ1-2 | TRBD1 | 15 | TRBV5-1 | once
CASSIQGRNTGELFF | TGTGCCAGCAGCATACAGGGTCGGAACACCGGGGAGCTGTTTTTT | TRBJ2-2 | . | 15 | TRBV7-2 | .
CASSSSGRWTDTQYF | TGTGCCAGCAGCTCTAGCGGGAGGTGGACAGATACGCAGTATTTT | TRBJ2-3 | TRBD2 | 15 | TRBV11-2 | few
CASRPGVPTNTEAFF | TGTGCCAGCAGGCCCGGGGTCCCAACGAACACTGAAGCTTTCTTT | TRBJ1-1 | . | 15 | TRBV2 | .
CASSASRAAGDTYNEQFF | TGTGCCAGCAGTGCCTCCCGTGCTGCGGGAGACACCTACAATGAGCAGTTCTTC | TRBJ2-1 | TRBD2 | 18 | TRBV6-4 | few
CASSSGKNIQYF | TGTGCCAGCAGCTCGGGGAAAAACATTCAGTACTTC | TRBJ2-4 | . | 12 | TRBV11-2 | .
CASSAWYGHEQFF | TGTGCCAGCAGCGCTTGGTATGGCCATGAGCAGTTCTTC | TRBJ2-1 | . | 13 | TRBV9 | .